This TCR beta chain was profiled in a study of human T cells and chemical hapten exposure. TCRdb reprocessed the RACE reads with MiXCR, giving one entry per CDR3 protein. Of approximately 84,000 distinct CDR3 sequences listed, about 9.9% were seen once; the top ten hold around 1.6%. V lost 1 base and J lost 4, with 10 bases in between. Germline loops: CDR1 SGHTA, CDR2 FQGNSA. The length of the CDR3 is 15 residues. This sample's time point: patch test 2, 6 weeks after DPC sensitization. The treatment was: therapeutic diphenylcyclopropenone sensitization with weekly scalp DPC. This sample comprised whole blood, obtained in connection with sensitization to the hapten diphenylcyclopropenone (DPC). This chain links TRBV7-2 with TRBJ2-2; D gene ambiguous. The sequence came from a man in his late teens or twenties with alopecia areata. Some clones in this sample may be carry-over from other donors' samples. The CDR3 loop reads CASSLGGPVTGELFF. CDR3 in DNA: TGTGCCAGCAGCTTAGGAGGACCGGTCACCGGGGAGCTGTTTTTT. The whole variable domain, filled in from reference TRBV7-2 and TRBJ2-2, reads GAGVSQSPSNKVTEKGKDVELRCDPISGHTALYWYRQSLGQGLEFLIYFQGNSAPDKSGLPSDRFSAERTGGSVSTLTIQRTQQEDSAVYLCASSLGGPVTGELFFGEGSRLTVL.